A selection of T cell receptor beta chains follows, all from one sample in a study of cytomegalovirus exposure and HLA in healthy donors. The table came from immunoSEQ multiplex PCR; TCRdb's copy has only in-frame clones and leaves some out. The repertoire includes under 150,000 clones, roughly 83% of them detected once, and more than 3% sits in the top ten. The sample comprised PBMCs. All receptors derive from a female donor in good health and CMV-seronegative. Each CDR3 is given with its conserved first and last residue. A D gene is named only where the DNA matches it firmly. Clone size appears in some rows only: once, few, many, or a class for an expanded clone.

V: TRBV28
J: TRBJ2-7
size: -
D: TRBD1
CDR3: CASSYGTGGDRKYF
DNA: TGTGCCAGCAGCTACGGGACAGGTGGGGATAGAAAGTACTTC

V: TRBV9
J: TRBJ2-2
size: -
D: -
CDR3: CASSLAAGTFGELFF
DNA: TGTGCCAGCAGCTTAGCCGCGGGAACGTTCGGGGAGCTGTTTTTT

V: TRBV29-1
J: TRBJ2-2
size: -
D: -
CDR3: CSVGGASDTTGELFF
DNA: TGCAGCGTTGGCGGGGCTAGCGATACAACCGGGGAGCTGTTTTTT

V: TRBV28
J: TRBJ1-1
size: once
D: -
CDR3: CATRDSSNTEAFF
DNA: TGTGCCACCCGCGACAGTTCGAACACTGAAGCTTTCTTT

V: TRBV7-2
J: TRBJ2-7
size: -
D: -
CDR3: CASSLNFGARGSDEQYF
DNA: TGTGCCAGCAGCTTAAACTTCGGTGCCAGGGGATCCGACGAGCAGTACTTC

V: TRBV21-1
J: TRBJ1-5
size: -
D: -
CDR3: CASSKAVRGRGQPQHF
DNA: TGTGCCAGCAGCAAAGCCGTCAGGGGAAGGGGCCAGCCCCAGCATTTT

V: TRBV6-1
J: TRBJ2-1
size: -
D: TRBD2
CDR3: CASSEASGGRNEQFF
DNA: TGTGCCAGCAGTGAAGCTAGCGGGGGGAGGAATGAGCAGTTCTTC

V: TRBV7-2
J: TRBJ2-2
size: -
D: -
CDR3: CASSLKVMGGGELFF
DNA: TGTGCCAGCAGCCTCAAGGTCATGGGAGGCGGGGAGCTGTTTTTT

V: TRBV5-6
J: TRBJ2-7
size: -
D: TRBD2
CDR3: CASSLRAGGASYEQYF
DNA: TGTGCCAGCAGCTTGAGAGCGGGGGGGGCCTCCTACGAGCAGTACTTC

V: TRBV7-6
J: TRBJ2-2
size: -
D: TRBD2
CDR3: CASSQRAGMNTGELFF
DNA: TGTGCCAGCAGTCAGAGAGCGGGGATGAACACCGGGGAGCTGTTTTTT

V: TRBV10-2
J: TRBJ1-5
size: -
D: -
CDR3: CASSESGGGRAQHF
DNA: TGCGCCAGCAGTGAGTCAGGAGGAGGAAGGGCCCAGCATTTT

V: TRBV15
J: TRBJ2-1
size: -
D: TRBD2
CDR3: CATSSNLAGGQEQFF
DNA: TGTGCCACCAGCTCAAACTTAGCGGGAGGACAAGAGCAGTTCTTC

V: TRBV11-2
J: TRBJ2-7
size: -
D: -
CDR3: CASSLEAGGPYEQYF
DNA: TGTGCCAGCAGCTTAGAGGCAGGGGGGCCCTACGAGCAGTACTTC

V: TRBV29-1
J: TRBJ2-1
size: once
D: -
CDR3: CSVPRHSGRYEQFF
DNA: TGCAGCGTTCCTCGACATTCCGGTCGATATGAGCAGTTCTTC

V: TRBV27
J: TRBJ2-1
size: -
D: TRBD1
CDR3: CASSLGQGRGNEQFF
DNA: TGTGCCAGCAGTCTAGGACAGGGCAGGGGGAATGAGCAGTTCTTC

V: TRBV28
J: TRBJ2-3
size: -
D: TRBD2
CDR3: CASSSPSGGRSDTQYF
DNA: TGTGCCAGCAGCTCTCCCTCGGGAGGGAGGTCAGATACGCAGTATTTT

V: TRBV5-1
J: TRBJ2-2
size: few
D: TRBD1
CDR3: CASSPGTANTGELFF
DNA: TGCGCCAGCAGCCCCGGGACAGCGAACACCGGGGAGCTGTTTTTT

V: TRBV6-6
J: TRBJ2-1
size: few
D: TRBD2
CDR3: CASSYGTRANEQFF
DNA: TGTGCCAGCAGTTACGGGACTAGGGCGAATGAGCAGTTCTTC

V: TRBV25-1
J: TRBJ2-1
size: -
D: -
CDR3: CASRPDYSRDEQFF
DNA: TGTGCCAGCAGACCTGATTACAGTCGTGATGAGCAGTTCTTC

V: TRBV2
J: TRBJ1-1
size: -
D: -
CDR3: CASSEVQGLGPTEAFF
DNA: TGTGCCAGCAGTGAAGTCCAGGGGTTGGGCCCCACTGAAGCTTTCTTT

V: TRBV29-1
J: TRBJ1-5
size: few
D: -
CDR3: CSVGNRADQPQHF
DNA: TGCAGCGTTGGCAACAGGGCGGATCAGCCCCAGCATTTT

V: TRBV6-4
J: TRBJ2-3
size: -
D: TRBD1
CDR3: CASSVGTADTQYF
DNA: TGTGCCAGCAGTGTCGGGACAGCAGATACGCAGTATTTT

V: TRBV11-3
J: TRBJ2-3
size: -
D: -
CDR3: CASSLEGITDTQYF
DNA: TGTGCCAGCAGCTTAGAGGGCATCACAGATACGCAGTATTTT

V: TRBV4-1
J: TRBJ1-1
size: -
D: -
CDR3: CASSQDTVNTEAFF
DNA: TGCGCCAGCAGCCAAGATACGGTAAACACTGAAGCTTTCTTT

V: TRBV30
J: TRBJ1-2
size: -
D: -
CDR3: CASKGNWYGYTF
DNA: TGTGCCTCTAAGGGGAATTGGTATGGCTACACCTTC

V: TRBV2
J: TRBJ1-4
size: once
D: -
CDR3: CASSNEGYNEKLFF
DNA: TGTGCCAGCAGTAACGAGGGATATAATGAAAAACTGTTTTTT

V: TRBV5-1
J: TRBJ2-7
size: -
D: -
CDR3: CASSLNSRSSYEQYF
DNA: TGCGCCAGCAGCTTGAACTCCCGGTCCTCCTACGAGCAGTACTTC

V: TRBV4-1
J: TRBJ1-2
size: -
D: -
CDR3: CASSQRAGVPYGYTF
DNA: TGCGCCAGCAGCCAAAGGGCAGGGGTGCCCTATGGCTACACCTTC

V: TRBV29-1
J: TRBJ1-2
size: -
D: -
CDR3: CSALGGDFYTF
DNA: TGCAGCGCCCTCGGAGGGGATTTCTACACCTTC

V: TRBV7-2
J: TRBJ1-1
size: -
D: -
CDR3: CASSSLPSAQGRAFF
DNA: TGTGCCAGCAGCTCTTTGCCCTCCGCGCAGGGTAGAGCTTTCTTT

V: TRBV29-1
J: TRBJ2-3
size: -
D: -
CDR3: CSVDTFWSEGTDTQYF
DNA: TGCAGCGTTGATACGTTTTGGTCAGAGGGCACAGATACGCAGTATTTT

V: TRBV5-4
J: TRBJ2-5
size: once
D: TRBD1
CDR3: CASSEGTGVEETQYF
DNA: TGTGCCAGCAGCGAGGGGACAGGGGTTGAAGAGACCCAGTACTTC

V: TRBV5-1
J: TRBJ1-1
size: few
D: -
CDR3: CASSPQGVNTEAFF
DNA: TGCGCCAGCAGCCCGCAAGGGGTCAACACTGAAGCTTTCTTT

V: TRBV7-2
J: TRBJ1-2
size: -
D: -
CDR3: CASTPLSPPSSGYTF
DNA: TGTGCCAGCACCCCCCTTTCCCCCCCTTCGTCCGGCTACACCTTC

V: TRBV9
J: TRBJ1-5
size: many
D: -
CDR3: CASSSGVSNQPQHF
DNA: TGTGCCAGCAGCTCAGGGGTAAGCAATCAGCCCCAGCATTTT

V: TRBV11-2
J: TRBJ1-4
size: -
D: -
CDR3: CASSSGGSGREKLFF
DNA: TGTGCCAGCAGCAGTGGGGGGTCTGGAAGGGAAAAACTGTTTTTT

V: TRBV30
J: TRBJ2-3
size: -
D: TRBD2
CDR3: CAWSTGTSGGKDTQYF
DNA: TGTGCCTGGAGTACCGGGACTAGCGGGGGAAAAGATACGCAGTATTTT

V: TRBV28
J: TRBJ1-2
size: few
D: -
CDR3: CASSNRRNYGYTF
DNA: TGTGCCAGCAGTAACAGGAGAAACTATGGCTACACCTTC

V: TRBV5-4
J: TRBJ2-7
size: -
D: -
CDR3: CASKKWSGVSLDEQYF
DNA: TGTGCCAGCAAAAAATGGTCCGGGGTTAGTCTGGACGAGCAGTACTTC

V: TRBV9
J: TRBJ1-1
size: -
D: -
CDR3: CASSLRGGNTEAFF
DNA: TGTGCCAGCAGCCTCCGGGGGGGGAACACTGAAGCTTTCTTT

V: TRBV19
J: TRBJ1-5
size: -
D: -
CDR3: CATASTGPNQPQHF
DNA: TGTGCCACCGCGAGCACAGGTCCCAATCAGCCCCAGCATTTT

V: TRBV27
J: TRBJ1-2
size: -
D: TRBD1
CDR3: CASSGSDRGSYTF
DNA: TGTGCCAGCAGTGGCTCGGACAGGGGAAGCTACACCTTC

V: TRBV5-1
J: TRBJ1-1
size: -
D: -
CDR3: CASSLDLLGSRGTEAFF
DNA: TGCGCCAGCAGCTTGGACCTTTTGGGCAGTCGGGGGACTGAAGCTTTCTTT

V: TRBV19
J: TRBJ1-3
size: -
D: TRBD1
CDR3: CASRQGATGNTIYF
DNA: TGTGCCAGTAGACAGGGGGCGACTGGAAACACCATATATTTT

V: TRBV9
J: TRBJ1-1
size: -
D: -
CDR3: CASSVGGKMNTEAFF
DNA: TGTGCCAGCAGCGTGGGAGGAAAGATGAACACTGAAGCTTTCTTT

V: TRBV6-5
J: TRBJ2-7
size: -
D: -
CDR3: CASSYGDDYEQYF
DNA: TGTGCCAGCAGTTACGGAGATGACTACGAGCAGTACTTC

V: TRBV7-6
J: TRBJ2-5
size: -
D: TRBD2
CDR3: CASSAGGRETQYF
DNA: TGTGCCTCATCGGCGGGGGGGCGGGAGACCCAGTACTTC

V: TRBV15
J: TRBJ2-1
size: -
D: -
CDR3: CATNGILGSHSEQFF
DNA: TGTGCCACCAACGGGATCCTCGGGAGCCACAGTGAGCAGTTCTTC

V: TRBV5-4
J: TRBJ2-5
size: -
D: -
CDR3: CASSFYSERYGAQYF
DNA: TGTGCCAGCAGCTTTTATTCGGAGCGGTACGGGGCCCAGTACTTC

V: TRBV28
J: TRBJ1-5
size: -
D: TRBD1
CDR3: CASSVRGLGNQPQHF
DNA: TGTGCCAGCAGTGTCAGGGGGCTGGGCAATCAGCCCCAGCATTTT

V: TRBV2
J: TRBJ1-1
size: -
D: -
CDR3: CASSEDGGIAFF
DNA: TGTGCCAGCTCCGAAGATGGGGGGATAGCTTTCTTT

V: TRBV19
J: TRBJ1-2
size: -
D: TRBD1
CDR3: CASSLHRGGYGYTF
DNA: TGTGCCAGTAGTCTACACAGGGGTGGGTATGGCTACACCTTC

V: TRBV7-9
J: TRBJ1-4
size: once
D: -
CDR3: CASSFLQGANEKLFF
DNA: TGTGCCAGCAGCTTTCTACAGGGAGCTAATGAAAAACTGTTTTTT